A selection of T cell receptor beta chains follows, all from one sample in a study of shared clonotypes between healthy human individuals. Using immunoSEQ multiplex PCR, the repertoire was profiled, and TCRdb retains in-frame clones only, with some absent. The table has about 2.4 million clones, around nine tenths seen once. Material for sequencing was naive CD4+ T cells sorted from blood. The receptors come from a man aged 18 to 30 in good health. Both conserved end residues are part of each CDR3. Each record gives: D gene, V gene, clone size, J gene, CDR3 protein, CDR3 DNA. The D gene is left open where the match is weak. Clone size is stated in some rows and not others, as once, few, many or a class when expanded.

TRBD2	TRBV5-1	-	TRBJ2-7	CASSPKGLVGRQPYEQYF	TGCGCCAGCAGCCCAAAGGGACTAGTTGGGCGGCAACCCTACGAGCAGTACTTC
-	TRBV5-1	-	TRBJ2-2	CASSLIRGNTGELFF	TGCGCCAGCAGCTTGATCAGGGGTAACACCGGGGAGCTGTTTTTT
-	TRBV6-1	-	TRBJ1-5	CASTRDDQPQHF	TGTGCCAGCACCCGAGACGATCAGCCCCAGCATTTT
-	TRBV10-3	-	TRBJ1-1	CAISESTLGTEAFF	TGTGCCATCAGTGAGTCGACTCTGGGTACTGAAGCTTTCTTT
-	TRBV20-1	once	TRBJ2-7	CSARLAYEQYF	TGCAGTGCTAGGCTAGCCTACGAGCAGTACTTC
-	TRBV6-5	-	TRBJ2-7	CASSPGLIYEQYF	TGTGCCAGCAGCCCGGGACTGATCTACGAGCAGTACTTC
-	TRBV6-5	-	TRBJ2-7	CASSSTVDEQYF	TGTGCCAGCAGTTCGACAGTGGACGAGCAGTACTTC
-	TRBV28	few	TRBJ1-5	CASSFYRQPQHF	TGTGCCAGCAGTTTCTACCGACAGCCCCAGCATTTT
-	TRBV7-9	-	TRBJ2-1	CASSWGGNEQFF	TGTGCCAGCAGCTGGGGAGGCAATGAGCAGTTCTTC
-	TRBV4-3	-	TRBJ1-2	CASSQDRRTDGYTF	TGCGCCAGCAGCCAAGATAGGCGTACGGATGGCTACACCTTC
-	TRBV14	-	TRBJ2-3	CASSQDITAPPVTDTQYF	TGTGCCAGCAGCCAAGATATAACAGCGCCGCCCGTCACGGATACGCAGTATTTT
-	TRBV7-9	-	TRBJ2-5	CASSFSPRETQYF	TGTGCCAGCAGCTTTTCGCCGCGAGAGACCCAGTACTTC
-	TRBV27	once	TRBJ1-5	CASSLHGLNQPQHF	TGTGCCAGCAGTCTCCACGGCCTCAATCAGCCCCAGCATTTT
-	TRBV6-1	-	TRBJ2-2	CASSGGSKNTGELFF	TGTGCCAGCAGTGGTGGGAGCAAGAACACCGGGGAGCTGTTTTTT
-	TRBV7-9	once	TRBJ1-2	CASSFMERYVYGYTF	TGTGCCAGCAGCTTTATGGAACGGTACGTCTATGGCTACACCTTC
-	TRBV28	-	TRBJ2-7	CASSLAVAEQYF	TGTGCCAGCAGTTTAGCAGTCGCCGAGCAGTACTTC
-	TRBV14	-	TRBJ1-6	CASSQVGGAFYNSPLHF	TGTGCCAGCAGCCAAGTCGGGGGGGCCTTCTATAATTCACCCCTCCACTTT
-	TRBV6-1	-	TRBJ1-1	CATQWNTEAFF	TGTGCCACCCAATGGAACACTGAAGCTTTCTTT
-	TRBV19	many	TRBJ2-7	CASSIGVAYEQYF	TGTGCCAGTAGTATAGGGGTCGCATACGAGCAGTACTTC
-	TRBV28	-	TRBJ1-6	CASRPQGPYSPLHF	TGTGCCAGCAGGCCCCAGGGGCCCTATTCACCCCTCCACTTT
TRBD1	TRBV19	-	TRBJ1-5	CASRKGTGDNQPQHF	TGTGCCAGTAGAAAAGGGACAGGAGATAATCAGCCCCAGCATTTT
-	TRBV6-6	-	TRBJ1-4	CASSYVQTNEKLFF	TGTGCCAGCAGTTATGTTCAGACTAATGAAAAACTGTTTTTT
TRBD1	TRBV30	-	TRBJ2-3	CAWDTGGQADTQYF	TGTGCCTGGGATACAGGGGGCCAAGCAGATACGCAGTATTTT
TRBD2	TRBV7-7	-	TRBJ2-7	CASSSGLAGEWEQYF	TGTGCTAGCAGCTCGGGACTAGCGGGAGAATGGGAGCAGTACTTC
-	TRBV14	-	TRBJ2-3	CASRFWGTDTQYF	TGTGCCAGCAGGTTTTGGGGCACAGATACGCAGTATTTT
-	TRBV6-4	-	TRBJ2-2	CASSGQATGELFF	TGTGCCAGCAGTGGGCAGGCTACCGGGGAGCTGTTTTTT
-	TRBV5-5	once	TRBJ2-1	CASSDQAVSLFNEQFF	TGTGCCAGCAGCGACCAGGCGGTCTCGCTCTTTAATGAGCAGTTCTTC
TRBD1	TRBV27	-	TRBJ1-2	CASGGDRGGYTF	TGTGCCAGCGGGGGGGACAGGGGAGGCTACACCTTC
-	TRBV11-2	once	TRBJ1-2	CASSLEHSGYTF	TGTGCCAGCAGCTTAGAGCACAGCGGCTACACCTTC